A single sample is the source of the 10 T cell receptor beta chains below, sequenced in a study of CD8+CD57+ T cells in acquired aplastic anemia. It was genomic DNA that served as the template for profiling TCR beta VDJ and CDR3. Each CDR3 protein is one row after TCRdb ran MiXCR on the reads. This table holds roughly 180,000 distinct CDR3 sequences, 45% to 60% found once. The sequenced patients had an expansion of CD8+CD57+ cells seen by flow cytometry. Sequenced sample: sorted CD4+, CD8+, or CD8+CD57+ T cells (not recorded which) from PBMCs. All receptors derive from a human donor with aplastic anemia.

The chain recombines TRBV4-3 with TRBJ2-7; D not certain. V gave up 4 bases and J gave up 7 bases, with 11 bases separating them. This CDR3 contains 12 residues. The germline gives CDR1 LGHNA, CDR2 YSLEER. The DNA for the CDR3 is TGCGCCAGCAGCCCGAGTTCGGGTGAGCAGTACTTC. This sequence encodes CASSPSSGEQYF.

This clonotype was seen many times. The chain carries TRBV5-1 and TRBJ2-6; 9 bases map to TRBD1. The CDR3 has 19 amino acids. The germline V gene has CDR1 SGHRS and CDR2 YFSETQ. The ends lost 4 bases at V and 0 bases at J; junction bases unmatched: 11. CDR3 sequence (DNA): TGCGCCAGCAGCGAGACCACGGGACAGGGCTACTCTGGGGCCAACGTCCTGACTTTC. It is translated as CASSETTGQGYSGANVLTF.

This chain connects TRBV19 to TRBJ1-1; 7 bases are a match to TRBD1. Germline V gene lookup returns CDR1 LNHDA and CDR2 SQIVND (reference sequence). This CDR3 contains 15 residues. With 7 bases clipped from V and 0 bases from J, the junction kept 8 bases outside the gene matches. CDR3 nucleotides: TGTGCCAGTATACAGGGGAGTCCTATGAACACTGAAGCTTTCTTT. This gives the protein CASIQGSPMNTEAFF. The whole variable domain, filled in from reference TRBV19 and TRBJ1-1, reads DGGITQSPKYLFRKEGQNVTLSCEQNLNHDAMYWYRQDPGQGLRLIYYSQIVNDFQKGDIAEGYSVSREKKESFPLTVTSAQKNPTAFYLCASIQGSPMNTEAFFGQGTRLTVV.

Remarks on this clonotype: The junction and the germline gene differ at one end; a read error may be behind it. The V call is TRBV10-3, the J call TRBJ1-3, with 7 bases that match TRBD1. Per germline, CDR1 ENHRY and CDR2 SYGVKD. The CDR3 spans 13 residues. The CDR3 is CAISDRGGNTMYF. DNA of the CDR3: TGTGCCATCAGTGACAGGGGGGGAAACACCATGTATTTT.

The chain couples TRBV10-3 to TRBJ2-7, with 10 bases matching TRBD2. With V trimmed by 3 bases and J by 0 bases, 11 bases remained unmatched. This CDR3 has 18 amino acids. From germline, CDR1 is ENHRY and CDR2 SYGVKD. The CDR3 DNA is TGTGCCATCAGTGAAGAAGGTAGCGGGGGGTCCCCCTCCTACGAGCAGTACTTC. It translates to CAISEEGSGGSPSYEQYF.

A few counts support this clonotype. This chain joins TRBV20-1 and TRBJ1-5, with TRBD1 as a possible D gene (6 bases). The CDR3 is 13 amino acids. Trimming took off 0 bases at V and 7 bases at J, with 10 bases between the two ends. Germline V gene data show CDR1 as DFQATT and CDR2 as SNEGSKA (reference sequence). The CDR3 spells CSARDQQGQPQHF. The DNA of the CDR3 is TGCAGTGCTAGAGATCAACAGGGCCAGCCCCAGCATTTT.

This clonotype is labeled as medium-sized (0.01 to 0.1%). The rearrangement joins TRBV2 to TRBJ2-5, with 10 bases aligning to TRBD2. The V and J ends lost 7 bases and 5 bases, in that order; junction bases with no gene match: 10. CDR3 size: 15 residues. Germline CDR1 is SNHLY and CDR2 is FYNNEI. CDR3 sequence: CASKSNSGGWETQYF. CDR3 sequence (DNA): TGTGCCAGCAAATCCAATAGCGGGGGGTGGGAGACCCAGTACTTC.

This clonotype was detected only a few times. The V gene is TRBV29-1, the J gene TRBJ2-7; 8 bases match TRBD2. Trimming cost V 1 base and J 7 bases; bases outside gene matches: 12. Germline CDR1 and CDR2: SQVTM and ANQGSEA. The CDR3 has 15 amino acids. Written as DNA, the CDR3 is TGCAGCGTTGAAGTAGCTAGCGGGTTCGCGTGGGAGCAGTACTTC. Its protein is CSVEVASGFAWEQYF.

This clonotype was counted ten times or more. V is TRBV4-2 and J is TRBJ2-2; D is undetermined. The CDR3 is 17 residues long. CDR1 LGHNA and CDR2 YNFKEQ come from the germline V gene. V dropped 1 base and J dropped 0 bases, with 12 bases sitting between them. The CDR3 loop is CASSQVDRASNTGELFF. The CDR3 bases are TGTGCCAGCAGCCAAGTCGATCGAGCGTCGAACACCGGGGAGCTGTTTTTT.

Points on this clonotype: This may come from a read error, since a much larger clone is one base off. The rearrangement joins TRBV20-1 to TRBJ2-3; 14 bases agree with TRBD2. In germline, CDR1 is DFQATT, CDR2 SNEGSKA (reference sequence). The CDR3 contains 16 residues. The CDR3 DNA sequence: TGCGGTGCTAGAGATAGACTAGCGGGGGGGGTAGATACGCAGTATTTT. Protein sequence: CGARDRLAGGVDTQYF.